What follows are 11 T cell receptor beta chains derived from one specimen sequenced in a study of blood T cell repertoires in COVID-19. This table comes from immunoSEQ multiplex PCR, and its TCRdb copy is limited to in-frame clones, with some not included. This sample yields 130,000 to 150,000 clones, of which 88% are seen a single time; around 1.3% belongs to the top ten. The sequenced sample consisted of PBMCs or T cells enriched from blood (not recorded which). All receptors come from a woman aged 30 to 39 with acute COVID-19.

J is TRBJ2-7 and V is TRBV4-1, with 9 bases aligning to TRBD2. Germline loops: CDR1 MGHRA, CDR2 YSYEKL. The CDR3 sequence is 16 residues long. V shed 1 base, J shed 4 bases, and the junction held 8 bases outside the gene matches. The CDR3 DNA follows: TGCGCCAGCAGCCAAGTTTCAGGGACTAGCCTTTACGAGCAGTACTTC. Amino acid sequence: CASSQVSGTSLYEQYF.

This rearrangement joins TRBV19 to TRBJ2-5; TRBD1 is a possible D gene (5 bases). V dropped 1 base and J dropped 3 bases, with 15 bases sitting between them. The CDR3 covers 16 residues. Germline CDR1 LNHDA, CDR2 SQIVND (reference sequence). The CDR3, as DNA: TGTGCCAGTAGTATAGCATCCCGACAGAGAGAAGAGACCCAGTACTTC. This sequence encodes CASSIASRQREETQYF.

This CDR3 reads CASSLFGGWDTGELFF. CDR3 nucleotides: TGTGCCAGCAGTTTATTCGGCGGTTGGGACACCGGGGAGCTGTTTTTT. The chain joins TRBV27 to TRBJ2-2; D gene unclear. The CDR3 contains 16 residues. Trimming took 1 base from V and 3 from J, leaving 12 bases between them. CDR1 is MNHEY, CDR2 SMNVEV, per germline (reference sequence).

The rearrangement joins TRBV7-9 to TRBJ2-1; TRBD2 matches at 8 bases. V lost 9 bases and J lost 8; bases outside the gene matches: 9. This CDR3 is built from 13 residues. Germline loops: CDR1 SEHNR, CDR2 FQNEAQ (reference sequence). CDR3 residues: CASGTRGRDEQFF. DNA for the CDR3: TGTGCCAGTGGGACTAGGGGTCGTGATGAGCAGTTCTTC.

The V and J genes are TRBV7-2 and TRBJ1-5; 7 nucleotides match TRBD1. Per germline, CDR1 SGHTA and CDR2 FQGNSA. After removal of 5 bases from V and 5 bases from J, the junction contained 3 bases not matched to a gene. This CDR3 comprises 13 residues. CDR3 DNA: TGTGCCAGCAGCGCCGACAGGGATCAGCCCCAGCATTTT. This translates into CASSADRDQPQHF.

The V gene is TRBV27, the J gene TRBJ2-3, with 9 bases matching TRBD2. V was pared by 9 bases and J by 5 bases, with 12 bases of the junction left unmatched. CDR1 MNHEY and CDR2 SMNVEV come from the germline V gene (reference sequence). The CDR3 spans 15 residues. The CDR3 reads CASSGSGSIRDTQYF. The DNA for the CDR3 is TGTGCCAGTTCTGGTAGCGGGAGTATTAGAGATACGCAGTATTTT.

V gene TRBV7-2 combines with J gene TRBJ2-2; 8 bases fit TRBD2. CDR1 and CDR2 (germline): SGHTA, FQGNSA. The CDR3 sequence is 15 residues long. The V gene end was trimmed by 5 bases and the J gene end by 4 bases; junction bases not matched to a gene: 6. The DNA of the CDR3 is TGTGCCAGCAGCACGGGACTAGGGGCCACCGGGGAGCTGTTTTTT. This translates into CASSTGLGATGELFF.

This clone was counted a few times. The chain carries TRBV5-6 and TRBJ2-7; 11 bases map to TRBD2. Germline CDR1 is SGHDT and CDR2 is YYEEEE. The CDR3 is 14 amino acids. After removal of 5 bases from V and 4 bases from J, the junction contained 5 bases not matched to a gene. The DNA of the CDR3 is TGTGCCAGCAGACCGGGACTAGCGGTATACGAGCAGTACTTC. Its translation: CASRPGLAVYEQYF.

This clone has just one count. V is TRBV5-8 and J is TRBJ1-1, with no clear D. V lost 4 bases and J 2 bases, leaving 21 bases between the germline ends. The CDR3 spans 17 residues. The germline gives CDR1 SGHTS, CDR2 YDEGEE. DNA for the CDR3: TGTGCCAGCAGCCAGATCCTCACCGGCGGGCCAAACACTGAAGCTTTCTTT. Protein: CASSQILTGGPNTEAFF.

This clone appeared a single time. The genes are TRBV7-9 and TRBJ1-1; D uncertain. CDR1 SEHNR and CDR2 FQNEAQ come from the germline V gene (reference sequence). Trimming took 5 bases from V and 0 from J, leaving 7 bases between them. This CDR3 has 13 amino acids. The CDR3 nucleotides are TGTGCCAGCAGCGTTACAATGAACACTGAAGCTTTCTTT. It encodes CASSVTMNTEAFF.

This chain uses TRBV5-5 with TRBJ1-4, with TRBD1 identical over 8 bases. Germline V gene sequence: CDR1 SGHKS, CDR2 YYEKEE (reference sequence). This CDR3 spans 17 amino acids. Losses at the gene ends were 4 bases for V and 8 bases for J; bases not matched to a gene: 16. The CDR3 coding sequence is TGTGCCAGCAGCCCGGTGGCAGGGGGCCATTCGGGGGAAAAACTGTTTTTT. Residues: CASSPVAGGHSGEKLFF.